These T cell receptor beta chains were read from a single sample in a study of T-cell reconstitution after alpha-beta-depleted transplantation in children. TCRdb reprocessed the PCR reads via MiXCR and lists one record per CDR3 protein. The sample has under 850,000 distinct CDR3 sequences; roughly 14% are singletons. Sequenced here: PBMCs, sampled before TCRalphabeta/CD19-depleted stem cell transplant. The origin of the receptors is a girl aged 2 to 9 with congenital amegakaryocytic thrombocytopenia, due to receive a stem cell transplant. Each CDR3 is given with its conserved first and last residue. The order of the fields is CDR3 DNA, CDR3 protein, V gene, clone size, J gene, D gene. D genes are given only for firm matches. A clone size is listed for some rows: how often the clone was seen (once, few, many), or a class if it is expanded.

TGCAGTGCGAAAACTAGCGGGAGTTACACCGGGGAGCTGTTTTTT | CSAKTSGSYTGELFF | TRBV20-1 | many | TRBJ2-2 | TRBD2
TGCAGTGCTAGATTCGGGGAACGCAATCAGCCCCAGCATTTT | CSARFGERNQPQHF | TRBV20-1 | NA | TRBJ1-5 | NA
TGTGCCAGCAGACAGGGGTGGGCCGGGGAGCTGTTTTTT | CASRQGWAGELFF | TRBV12-3/TRBV12-4 | many | TRBJ2-2 | TRBD1
TGTGCCAGCAGCCCCGCCTGGACTAGCGGGAGGGCCATGTTCTTC | CASSPAWTSGRAMFF | TRBV21-1 | NA | TRBJ2-1 | NA
TGTGCCAGCTCACCACAGGGGCCCACAGATACGCAGTATTTT | CASSPQGPTDTQYF | TRBV18 | NA | TRBJ2-3 | NA
TGCAGCGTTGAATCGGGTCCCCATCAGCCCCAGCATTTT | CSVESGPHQPQHF | TRBV29-1 | many | TRBJ1-5 | NA
TGTGCCAGCAGCTCCGGGACAGTGCAGTACTTC | CASSSGTVQYF | TRBV7-9 | NA | TRBJ2-7 | TRBD1
TGTGCCACCAGCAGAGATATCGACACCTCCTACGAGCAGTACTTC | CATSRDIDTSYEQYF | TRBV15 | many | TRBJ2-7 | NA
TGCGCCAGCAGCTTGGATCGTCTAGTTTGGGGAAATCCCTACGAGCAGTACTTC | CASSLDRLVWGNPYEQYF | TRBV5-1 | many | TRBJ2-7 | NA
TGTGCCAGCAGCTTAGCGACTCTAGATACGCAGTATTTT | CASSLATLDTQYF | TRBV7-2 | few | TRBJ2-3 | NA
TGCAGCGTTGAGGGGGACAGCTATGGCTACACCTTC | CSVEGDSYGYTF | TRBV29-1 | few | TRBJ1-2 | TRBD1
TGCAGTGCTCAAGACAGGGGGAGGATTAGCGAGACCCAGTACTTC | CSAQDRGRISETQYF | TRBV20-1 | many | TRBJ2-5 | TRBD1
TGCAGTGCTAGGCCTGGAAGCGGTAACAATGAGCAGTTCTTC | CSARPGSGNNEQFF | TRBV20-1 | NA | TRBJ2-1 | NA